The 26 T cell receptor beta chains given below trace back to one sample, sequenced in a study of technical replicates of blood from a handful of donors. The repertoire was sequenced with immunoSEQ multiplex PCR; TCRdb's copy has only in-frame clones and lacks some. The repertoire holds tens of thousands of clones, with roughly 90% as singletons. The specimen was T cells isolated from PBMCs. The receptor set was obtained from a human donor in good health.

V usage is TRBV28 and J usage is TRBJ2-7, with D perhaps TRBD2 (5 bases). Trimming shortened V by 2 bases and J by 4 bases, and 6 bases separated the two germline ends. The CDR3 extends over 12 amino acids. Germline V gene lookup returns CDR1 MDHEN and CDR2 SYDVKM. CDR3 nucleotide sequence: TGTGCCAGCAGTTTACCGGGGTACGAGCAGTACTTC. It is translated as CASSLPGYEQYF.

The chain employs TRBV7-9 and TRBJ2-3; 9 bases match TRBD1. The CDR3 consists of 15 residues. Per the germline V gene, CDR1 is SEHNR and CDR2 is FQNEAQ (reference sequence). With 6 bases clipped from V and 7 bases from J, the junction kept 11 bases outside the gene matches. The CDR3 here is CASSSPGQGWNTQYF. In DNA, the CDR3 is TGTGCCAGCAGTTCCCCGGGACAGGGTTGGAATACGCAGTATTTT.

The V call is TRBV5-1, the J call TRBJ2-1; unclear D gene. Germline V CDR1 and CDR2: SGHRS, YFSETQ. There are 15 residues in the CDR3. Trimming pared 5 bases from V and 2 bases from J, leaving 14 bases between. This CDR3 reads CASREATPPYNEQFF. The CDR3 DNA follows: TGCGCCAGCAGAGAGGCGACCCCTCCCTACAATGAGCAGTTCTTC.

The rearrangement joins TRBV4-1 to TRBJ2-1; a possible D gene is TRBD1 (6 bases). V was pared by 0 bases and J by 8 bases, with 14 bases between. Per germline, CDR1 MGHRA and CDR2 YSYEKL. The CDR3 loop spans 15 amino acids. The CDR3 sequence is CASSQEAGATDEQFF. DNA for the CDR3: TGCGCCAGCAGCCAAGAGGCAGGGGCGACGGATGAGCAGTTCTTC.

The chain combines TRBV25-1 with TRBJ2-1; 7 positions agree with TRBD2. Germline loops: CDR1 MGHDK, CDR2 SYGVNS. After removal of 7 bases from V and 9 bases from J, the junction contained 9 bases not matched to a gene. There are 13 residues in the CDR3. The DNA for the CDR3 is TGTGCCAGCACGGGACTATCAGAGAGTGAGCAGTTCTTC. Protein: CASTGLSESEQFF. The whole variable domain, filled in from reference TRBV25-1 and TRBJ2-1, reads EADIYQTPRYLVIGTGKKITLECSQTMGHDKMYWYQQDPGMELHLIHYSYGVNSTEKGDLSSESTVSRIRTEHFPLTLESARPSHTSQYLCASTGLSESEQFFGPGTRLTVL.

The chain combines TRBV25-1 with TRBJ2-7, with D possibly TRBD1 on 6 matching bases. The CDR3 sequence is 14 residues long. Trimming took off 9 bases at V and 2 bases at J, with 17 bases between the two ends. The germline gives CDR1 MGHDK, CDR2 SYGVNS. The CDR3 loop reads CASLRETGPYEQYF. The CDR3 DNA reads as TGTGCCAGTCTAAGGGAGACAGGCCCCTACGAGCAGTACTTC.

The chain employs TRBV7-3 and TRBJ2-7; TRBD1 matches 9 bases. The V gene end was trimmed by 5 bases and the J gene end by 5 bases; junction bases not matched to a gene: 13. Per germline, CDR1 SGHTA and CDR2 FQGTGA. This CDR3 contains 16 residues. The CDR3 spells CASSPTPGQGWNEQYF. The CDR3 DNA is TGTGCCAGCAGCCCCACCCCGGGACAGGGATGGAACGAGCAGTACTTC.

This clone has just one count. The chain uses TRBV19 and TRBJ1-2; D is undetermined. Trimming left V 3 bases short and J 0 bases short, with 8 bases between. The germline V gene encodes CDR1 LNHDA and CDR2 SQIVND (reference sequence). The CDR3 is 14 amino acids. CDR3 residues: CASSIGGPNYGYTF. The CDR3 DNA follows: TGTGCCAGTAGTATTGGAGGGCCTAACTATGGCTACACCTTC.

The rearrangement joins TRBV2 to TRBJ2-2, with 10 nucleotides matching TRBD2. Germline V gene data show CDR1 as SNHLY and CDR2 as FYNNEI. This CDR3 contains 16 residues. V shed 5 bases, J shed 4 bases, and the junction held 7 bases outside the gene matches. The CDR3 is CASSTGSGRGTGELFF. The DNA of the CDR3 is TGTGCCAGCAGTACCGGAAGCGGGAGGGGCACCGGGGAGCTGTTTTTT.

The chain recombines TRBV27 with TRBJ1-5, with TRBD1 identical over 8 bases. V was pared by 4 bases and J by 14 bases, with 7 bases of the junction left unmatched. Germline V lookup: CDR1 MNHEY, CDR2 SMNVEV (reference sequence). The CDR3 runs to 12 residues. The CDR3 here is CASSSFGTGEHF. The CDR3 bases are TGTGCCAGCAGTTCATTCGGGACAGGCGAGCATTTT.

This rearrangement joins TRBV10-3 to TRBJ1-2, with TRBD1 matching over 7 bases. The CDR3 spans 14 residues. Looked up from germline, CDR1 is ENHRY and CDR2 is SYGVKD. After removal of 6 bases from V and 1 base from J, the junction contained 5 bases not matched to a gene. CDR3 sequence reads: CAISPGTDNYGYTF. CDR3 in DNA: TGTGCCATCAGCCCCGGGACAGATAACTATGGCTACACCTTC.

CDR3 DNA: TGTGCCAGCAGTGAGGCAGGGCGATGGGACACTGAAGCTTTCTTT. Protein sequence: CASSEAGRWDTEAFF. The V call is TRBV2, the J call TRBJ1-1, with a possible D match to TRBD1 (5 bases). Germline V lookup: CDR1 SNHLY, CDR2 FYNNEI. This CDR3 is built from 15 residues. Trimming took 3 bases from V and 3 from J, leaving 14 bases between them.

The V and J genes are TRBV4-2 and TRBJ1-3; D is perhaps TRBD1 (5 bases). In germline, CDR1 is LGHNA, CDR2 YNFKEQ. Trimming shortened V by 1 base and J by 4 bases, and 11 bases separated the two germline ends. The CDR3 consists of 15 residues. Here the CDR3 DNA reads TGTGCCAGCAGCCAAGGTATGGGGCTCGGAAACACCATATATTTT. Translating gives CASSQGMGLGNTIYF.

This chain joins TRBV29-1 and TRBJ1-5; perhaps TRBD1 as D (5 bases). This CDR3 spans 14 amino acids. The ends were cut back, 7 bases at V and 7 bases at J, with 20 bases in the middle. Germline values: CDR1 SQVTM, CDR2 ANQGSEA. This CDR3 reads CSAKGASVGQPQHF. In DNA form, the CDR3 reads TGCAGCGCCAAAGGGGCCTCAGTGGGCCAGCCCCAGCATTTT.

This clone has a single count. The chain has TRBV28 and TRBJ2-7; D perhaps matches TRBD2 (6 bases). The CDR3 extends over 16 amino acids. V lost 4 bases, J lost 1 base, and 17 bases lay in between. Germline assignment: CDR1 MDHEN and CDR2 SYDVKM. This chain's CDR3 is CASSYFPYGSSYEQYF. The DNA of the CDR3 is TGTGCCAGCAGTTATTTTCCTTACGGGAGTTCCTACGAGCAGTACTTC.

This chain uses TRBV5-1 with TRBJ2-7; D call uncertain. V was shortened by 2 bases and J by 2 bases, with 11 bases between the two germline ends. Looked up from germline, CDR1 is SGHRS and CDR2 is YFSETQ. The CDR3 consists of 14 residues. CDR3 in DNA: TGCGCCAGCAGCTTTGAGGCAGCGACCTACGAGCAGTACTTC. It encodes CASSFEAATYEQYF.

The chain is built from TRBV9 and TRBJ2-3; TRBD2 is a possible D gene (5 bases). Germline V gene lookup returns CDR1 SGDLS and CDR2 YYNGEE. CDR3 size: 15 residues. Trimming took off 0 bases at V and 1 base at J, with 9 bases between the two ends. The CDR3 sequence is CASSVEDSGTDTQYF. CDR3 bases: TGTGCCAGCAGCGTAGAAGATAGCGGCACAGATACGCAGTATTTT.

In DNA, the CDR3 is TGTGCCAGCAGTTCCCCCCCGACAGGGGGCAATCAGCCCCAGCATTTT. Residues: CASSSPPTGGNQPQHF. The genes are TRBV28 and TRBJ1-5, with 8 bases aligning to TRBD1. V shed 4 bases, J shed 2 bases, and the junction held 7 bases outside the gene matches. The germline V gene has CDR1 MDHEN and CDR2 SYDVKM. The CDR3 totals 16 residues.

This clone was recorded once. The rearrangement links TRBV5-1 to TRBJ1-2, with D maybe TRBD1 (5 bases). The V end lost 2 bases, the J end lost 6 bases, and 11 bases lay between the germline ends. The CDR3 consists of 13 residues. Looked up from germline, CDR1 is SGHRS and CDR2 is YFSETQ. The CDR3 protein is CASSFGGGNGYTF. CDR3 DNA: TGCGCCAGCAGCTTTGGGGGGGGTAATGGCTACACCTTC. The entire variable domain, with the rest obtained from reference TRBV5-1 and TRBJ1-2, is as follows: KAGVTQTPRYLIKTRGQQVTLSCSPISGHRSVSWYQQTPGQGLQFLFEYFSETQRNKGNFPGRFSGRQFSNSRSEMNVSTLELGDSALYLCASSFGGGNGYTFGSGTRLTVV.

The rearrangement uses TRBV5-1 and TRBJ2-7; tentative D call: TRBD2 (5 bases). Trimming stripped 1 base from V and 2 bases from J, with 10 bases between. CDR3 length equals 14 residues. Per the germline V gene, CDR1 is SGHRS and CDR2 is YFSETQ. The CDR3 loop is CASSLSFGTYEQYF. CDR3 in DNA: TGCGCCAGCAGCTTGAGCTTCGGGACCTACGAGCAGTACTTC.

This chain links TRBV4-1 with TRBJ1-2; D possibly corresponds to TRBD1 (6 bases). Germline-derived CDR1 and CDR2 are MGHRA and YSYEKL. CDR3 length equals 16 residues. V was trimmed by 3 bases and J by 2 bases, leaving 16 bases between them. The CDR3 protein is CASSQPVQGTNYGYTF. In nucleotides, the CDR3 is TGCGCCAGCAGCCAGCCAGTACAGGGAACCAACTATGGCTACACCTTC.

The chain uses TRBV6-1 and TRBJ2-1; 10 positions match TRBD2. Trimming at V came to 6 bases and at J to 2 bases, leaving 1 base not matched to a gene. The germline V gene encodes CDR1 MNHNS and CDR2 SASEGT. The CDR3 length is 14 residues. The CDR3 DNA is TGTGCCAGCAGAGGGACTAGCGCCTACAATGAGCAGTTCTTC. This gives the protein CASRGTSAYNEQFF.

The genes are TRBV7-2 and TRBJ2-7; D possibly corresponds to TRBD1 (6 bases). The ends were cut back, 6 bases at V and 0 bases at J, with 12 bases in the middle. Per the germline V gene, CDR1 is SGHTA and CDR2 is FQGNSA. The CDR3 totals 14 residues. CDR3 sequence reads: CASSGGSSSYEQYF. CDR3 DNA sequence: TGTGCCAGCAGTGGGGGCTCCTCCTCCTACGAGCAGTACTTC.

V and J are TRBV5-6 and TRBJ2-5, with D possibly being TRBD2 (6 bases). The V gene lost 0 bases and the J gene lost 4 bases, with 16 bases spanning the gap. This CDR3 comprises 16 residues. Germline values: CDR1 SGHDT, CDR2 YYEEEE. CDR3 protein: CASSLAGRSGGETQYF. The DNA for the CDR3 is TGTGCCAGCAGCTTGGCCGGACGTTCCGGGGGAGAGACCCAGTACTTC.

V usage is TRBV7-9 and J usage is TRBJ2-5, with TRBD1 matching over 12 bases. The V gene end was trimmed by 5 bases and the J gene end by 5 bases; junction bases not matched to a gene: 9. CDR1 SEHNR and CDR2 FQNEAQ come from the germline V gene (reference sequence). CDR3 length equals 16 residues. CDR3 region: CASSLTGTGGLETQYF. CDR3 in DNA: TGTGCCAGCAGCCTTACAGGGACAGGGGGCCTTGAGACCCAGTACTTC. The complete variable domain, with remaining parts taken from reference TRBV7-9 and TRBJ2-5, reads DTGVSQNPRHKITKRGQNVTFRCDPISEHNRLYWYRQTLGQGPEFLTYFQNEAQLEKSRLLSDRFSAERPKGSFSTLEIQRTEQGDSAMYLCASSLTGTGGLETQYFGPGTRLLVL.

This chain links TRBV11-3 with TRBJ1-2, with D tentatively TRBD1 (5 bases). The CDR3 covers 12 residues. Trimming stripped 0 bases from V and 11 bases from J, with 10 bases between. CDR1 and CDR2 from the germline V gene are SGHNT and YENEEA. Here the CDR3 reads CASSLDIRDYTF. As DNA, the CDR3 is TGTGCCAGCAGCTTAGATATCAGGGATTACACCTTC.